This is a list of T cell receptor beta chains from one sample in a study of T-cell reconstitution after alpha-beta-depleted transplantation in children. Via MiXCR, TCRdb re-called the PCR reads, giving one row per CDR3 protein. The profile shows some 440,000 distinct CDR3 sequences, under 20% of them singletons. Sequences were derived from PBMCs, mostly from graft donor cells, sampled 360 days after TCRalphabeta/CD19-depleted stem cell transplant. Every receptor here comes from a boy in the first two years of life who had a stem cell transplant for Wiskott-Aldrich syndrome, so the T cells may come from the graft donor. The CDR3 runs from the conserved cysteine through the conserved F or W. The order of the fields is clone size, J gene, D gene, V gene, CDR3 protein, CDR3 DNA. D genes are given only for firm matches. Only part of the rows carry a size: once, few, many, or a class if the clone is expanded.

few	TRBJ2-3	.	TRBV10-3	CAISEPSGLSITDTQYF	TGTGCCATCAGTGAGCCTTCAGGGTTGAGCATCACAGATACGCAGTATTTT
.	TRBJ2-2	.	TRBV13	CASSPPTNTGELFF	TGTGCCAGCAGCCCACCTACGAACACCGGGGAGCTGTTTTTT
many	TRBJ2-3	TRBD1	TRBV7-8	CASSLGGDRASTDTQYF	TGTGCCAGCAGCTTAGGAGGCGACAGGGCCAGCACAGATACGCAGTATTTT
.	TRBJ2-2	.	TRBV20-1	CSARTPPFVTNTGELFF	TGCAGTGCTAGGACCCCTCCCTTTGTTACGAACACCGGGGAGCTGTTTTTT
few	TRBJ2-3	.	TRBV27	CASSFGLGETDTQYF	TGTGCCAGCAGTTTCGGCCTCGGGGAAACAGATACGCAGTATTTT
few	TRBJ2-1	.	TRBV24-1	CATSDWGDSGGNEQFF	TGTGCCACCAGTGATTGGGGGGACAGCGGAGGGAATGAGCAGTTCTTC
few	TRBJ2-1	TRBD1	TRBV24-1	CATSDVDRVEQFF	TGTGCCACCAGTGATGTGGACAGGGTGGAGCAGTTCTTC
.	TRBJ2-7	TRBD2	TRBV10-2	CASSEPSLLAGVSYEQYF	TGCGCCAGCAGTGAGCCCTCTTTACTAGCGGGAGTCTCCTACGAGCAGTACTTC
few	TRBJ2-2	TRBD2	TRBV5-1	CASSLSTSGGAARISGELFF	TGCGCCAGCAGCTTGTCGACTAGCGGGGGGGCCGCGAGAATCTCCGGGGAGCTGTTTTTT
.	TRBJ2-1	TRBD2	TRBV5-1	CASSSGLAGKTYNEQFF	TGCGCCAGCAGCTCGGGACTAGCGGGAAAAACCTACAATGAGCAGTTCTTC
few	TRBJ2-7	TRBD2	TRBV7-9	CASSLTLGRAGEQYF	TGTGCCAGCAGCCTAACTCTCGGGAGGGCGGGGGAGCAGTACTTC
.	TRBJ1-5	.	TRBV5-1	CASSLEGTQPQHF	TGCGCCAGCAGCTTGGAGGGTACGCAGCCCCAGCATTTT
few	TRBJ2-1	TRBD2	TRBV2	CARSSGGFSYNEQFF	TGTGCCAGGTCTAGCGGGGGCTTTTCCTACAATGAGCAGTTCTTC
.	TRBJ2-2	.	TRBV7-9	CASSFGNGANTGELFF	.
few	TRBJ2-3	.	TRBV4-3	CASSQEKIGTQYF	TGCGCCAGCAGCCAAGAGAAAATAGGAACGCAGTATTTT
.	TRBJ1-1	TRBD1	TRBV20-1	CSARGQGASTEAFF	TGCAGTGCTAGGGGACAGGGGGCGTCCACTGAAGCTTTCTTT